The table lists the clone carrying this T cell receptor beta chain with many counts. Hyperthyroidism patients, all newly diagnosed, had under 2 months' duration and ages of 18 to 65. Serum thyroxine and TRAb, along with clinical symptoms, thyroid ultrasound and orbital computed tomography, were what diagnosis relied on. The data derive from a study of Graves' ophthalmopathy and Graves' hyperthyroidism. For the study at large: Pretreatment peripheral blood was obtained at initial diagnosis.

Transcripts of RNA were the source for amplifying TCR beta CDR3 regions. The first-round RT-PCR employed HTBI primers together with the Qiagen OneStep RT-PCR kit. A multiplex PCR was then performed as the second round. MiXCR, run by TCRdb on the multiplex PCR reads, gives a single entry per CDR3 protein. The sample lists roughly 610,000 distinct CDR3 sequences; approximately 21% were seen once. Sequencing input: peripheral blood. The receptor was isolated from a young woman with stable Graves' hyperthyroidism. Some clones in this sample may be carry-over from other donors' samples.

Written as DNA, the CDR3 is TGTGCCAGCAGTCGTTGGACAGATCGGGGCACTGAAGCTTTCTTT. Its translation: CASSRWTDRGTEAFF. V usage is TRBV12-3 or TRBV12-4 and J usage is TRBJ1-1; tentative D call: TRBD1 (6 bases). Trimming removed 5 bases at V and 4 bases at J, with 17 bases between. The CDR3 extends over 15 amino acids.